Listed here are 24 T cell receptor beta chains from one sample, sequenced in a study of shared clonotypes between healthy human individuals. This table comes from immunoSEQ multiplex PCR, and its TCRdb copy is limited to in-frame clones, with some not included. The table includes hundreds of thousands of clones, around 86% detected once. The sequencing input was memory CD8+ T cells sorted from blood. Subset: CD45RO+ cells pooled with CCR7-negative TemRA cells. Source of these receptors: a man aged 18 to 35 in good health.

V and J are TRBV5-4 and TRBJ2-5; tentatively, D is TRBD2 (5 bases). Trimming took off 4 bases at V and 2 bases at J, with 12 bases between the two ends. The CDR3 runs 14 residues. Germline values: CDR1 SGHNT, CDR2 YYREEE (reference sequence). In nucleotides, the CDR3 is TGTGCCAGCAGCCCTTGGAGGAGGCAAGAGACCCAGTACTTC. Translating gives CASSPWRRQETQYF.

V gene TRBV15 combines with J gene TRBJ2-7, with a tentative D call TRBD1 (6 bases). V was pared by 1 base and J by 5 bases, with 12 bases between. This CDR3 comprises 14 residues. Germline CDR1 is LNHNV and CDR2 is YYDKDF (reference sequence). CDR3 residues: CATSRGQVTNEQYF. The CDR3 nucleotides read TGTGCCACCAGCAGAGGACAGGTGACGAACGAGCAGTACTTC.

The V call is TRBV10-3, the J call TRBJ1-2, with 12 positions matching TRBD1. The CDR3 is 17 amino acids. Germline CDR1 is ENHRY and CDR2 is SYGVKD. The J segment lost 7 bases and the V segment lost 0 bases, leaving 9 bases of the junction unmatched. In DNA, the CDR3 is TGTGCCATCAGTGAGTCTTCCGGGACAGGGGGCGTGAGTGGCTACACCTTC. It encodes CAISESSGTGGVSGYTF.

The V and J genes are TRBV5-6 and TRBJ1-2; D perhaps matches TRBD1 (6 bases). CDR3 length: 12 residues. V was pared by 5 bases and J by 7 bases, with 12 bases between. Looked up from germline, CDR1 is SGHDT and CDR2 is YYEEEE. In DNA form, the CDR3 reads TGTGCCAGCAGTCAGACAGGTCCTGGCTACACCTTC. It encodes CASSQTGPGYTF.

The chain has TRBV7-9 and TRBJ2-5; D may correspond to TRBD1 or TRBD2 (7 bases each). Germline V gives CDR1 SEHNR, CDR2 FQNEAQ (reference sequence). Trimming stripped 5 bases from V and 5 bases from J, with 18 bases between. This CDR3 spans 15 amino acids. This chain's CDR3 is CASSPGLGGIETQYF. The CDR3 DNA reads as TGTGCCAGCAGCCCTGGACTAGGGGGCATTGAGACCCAGTACTTC.

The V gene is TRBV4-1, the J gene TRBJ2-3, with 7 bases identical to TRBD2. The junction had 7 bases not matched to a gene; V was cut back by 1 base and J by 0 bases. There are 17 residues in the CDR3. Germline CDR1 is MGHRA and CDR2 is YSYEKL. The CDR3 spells CASSQVSSGTSTDTQYF. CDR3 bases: TGCGCCAGCAGCCAAGTATCTAGCGGAACTAGCACAGATACGCAGTATTTT.

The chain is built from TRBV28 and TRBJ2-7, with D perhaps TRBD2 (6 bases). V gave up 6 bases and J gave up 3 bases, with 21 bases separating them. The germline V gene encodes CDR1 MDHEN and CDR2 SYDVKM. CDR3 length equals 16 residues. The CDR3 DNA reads TGTGCCAGCAGACCCCTCGGGAGAACTGAGTACTACGAGCAGTACTTC. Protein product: CASRPLGRTEYYEQYF.

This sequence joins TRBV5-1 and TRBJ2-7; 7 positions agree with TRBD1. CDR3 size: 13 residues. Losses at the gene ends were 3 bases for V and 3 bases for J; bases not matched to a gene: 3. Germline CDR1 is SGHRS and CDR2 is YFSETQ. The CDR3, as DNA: TGCGCCAGCAGCTCGTGGGACAGCTACGAGCAGTACTTC. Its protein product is CASSSWDSYEQYF.

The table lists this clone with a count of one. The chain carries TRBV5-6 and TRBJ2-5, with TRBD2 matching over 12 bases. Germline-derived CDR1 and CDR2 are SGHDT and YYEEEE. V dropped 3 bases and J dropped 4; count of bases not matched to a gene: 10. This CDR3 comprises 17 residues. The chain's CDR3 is CASSWGLAGPLTETQYF. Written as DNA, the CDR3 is TGTGCCAGCAGCTGGGGACTAGCGGGCCCGCTCACAGAGACCCAGTACTTC.

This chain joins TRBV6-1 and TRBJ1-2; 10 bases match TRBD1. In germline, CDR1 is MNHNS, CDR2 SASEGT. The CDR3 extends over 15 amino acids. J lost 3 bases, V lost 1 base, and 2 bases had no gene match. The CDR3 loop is CASSEGQGADYGYTF. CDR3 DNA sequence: TGTGCCAGCAGTGAAGGACAGGGGGCGGACTATGGCTACACCTTC.

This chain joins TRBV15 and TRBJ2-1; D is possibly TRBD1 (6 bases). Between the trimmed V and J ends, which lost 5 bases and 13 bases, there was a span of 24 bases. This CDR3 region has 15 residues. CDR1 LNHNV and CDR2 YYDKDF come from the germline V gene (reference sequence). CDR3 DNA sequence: TGTGCCACCAGCCTGACTCCAGGGGTCCCGTTTCCCCAGTTCTTC. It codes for CATSLTPGVPFPQFF.

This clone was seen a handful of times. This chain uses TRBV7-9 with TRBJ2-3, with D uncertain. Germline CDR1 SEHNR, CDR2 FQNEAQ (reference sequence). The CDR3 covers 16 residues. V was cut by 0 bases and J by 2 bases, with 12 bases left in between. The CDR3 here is CASSLAGRDYTDTQYF. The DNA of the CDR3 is TGTGCCAGCAGCTTAGCGGGTAGAGATTACACAGATACGCAGTATTTT.

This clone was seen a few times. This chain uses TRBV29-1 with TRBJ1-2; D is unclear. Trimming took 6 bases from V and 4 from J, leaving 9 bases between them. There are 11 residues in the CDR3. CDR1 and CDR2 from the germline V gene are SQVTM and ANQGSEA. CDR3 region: CSVTDVYGYTF. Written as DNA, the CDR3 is TGCAGCGTGACGGACGTCTATGGCTACACCTTC.

CDR3 bases: TGTGCCTGGGTTCGAGGGGGCGGCTACACCTTC. Translation gives CAWVRGGGYTF. The J gene is TRBJ1-2, the V gene TRBV30; 7 bases map to TRBD1. J lost 8 bases, V lost 5 bases, and 5 bases had no gene match. The CDR3 totals 11 residues. Germline loops: CDR1 GTSNPN, CDR2 SVGIG (reference sequence).

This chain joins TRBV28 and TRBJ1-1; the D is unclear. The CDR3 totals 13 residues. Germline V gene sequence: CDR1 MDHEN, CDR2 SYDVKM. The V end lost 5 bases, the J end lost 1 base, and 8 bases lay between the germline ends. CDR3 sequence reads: CASSPWENTEAFF. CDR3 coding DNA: TGTGCCAGCAGTCCGTGGGAGAACACTGAAGCTTTCTTT.

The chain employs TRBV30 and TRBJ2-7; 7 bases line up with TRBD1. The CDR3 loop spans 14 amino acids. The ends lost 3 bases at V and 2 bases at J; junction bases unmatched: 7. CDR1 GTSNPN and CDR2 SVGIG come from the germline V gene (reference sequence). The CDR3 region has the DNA TGTGCCTGGAGACCGGGACAGAGGGCCTACGAGCAGTACTTC. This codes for CAWRPGQRAYEQYF.

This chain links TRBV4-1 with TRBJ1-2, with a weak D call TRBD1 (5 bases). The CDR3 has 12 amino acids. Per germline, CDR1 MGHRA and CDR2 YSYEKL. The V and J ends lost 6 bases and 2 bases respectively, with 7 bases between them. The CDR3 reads CASRKGNYGYTF. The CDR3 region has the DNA TGCGCCAGCAGGAAGGGGAACTATGGCTACACCTTC.

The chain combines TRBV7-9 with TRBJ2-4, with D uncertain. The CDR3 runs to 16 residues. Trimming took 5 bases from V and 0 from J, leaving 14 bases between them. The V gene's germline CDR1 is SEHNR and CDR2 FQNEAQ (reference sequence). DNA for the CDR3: TGTGCCAGCAGCCCACCGATTTCTCTAGCCAAAAACATTCAGTACTTC. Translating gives CASSPPISLAKNIQYF.

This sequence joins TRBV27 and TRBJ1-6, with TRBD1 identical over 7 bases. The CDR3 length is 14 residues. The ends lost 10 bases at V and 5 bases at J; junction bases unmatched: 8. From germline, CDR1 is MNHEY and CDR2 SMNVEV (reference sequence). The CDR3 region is CATRTGVNNSPLHF. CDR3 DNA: TGTGCCACCAGGACAGGCGTTAATAATTCACCCCTCCACTTT.

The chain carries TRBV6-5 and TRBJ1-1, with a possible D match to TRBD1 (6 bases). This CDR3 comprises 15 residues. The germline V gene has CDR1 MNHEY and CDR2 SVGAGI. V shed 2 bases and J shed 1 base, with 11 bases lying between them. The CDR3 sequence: CASSYVNRANTEAFF. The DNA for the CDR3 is TGTGCCAGCAGTTACGTCAACAGGGCGAACACTGAAGCTTTCTTT.

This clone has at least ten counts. Here the CDR3 reads CASTTRLTGDTDTQYF. CDR3 sequence (DNA): TGTGCCAGTACTACCCGCCTAACCGGGGACACAGATACGCAGTATTTT. The chain carries TRBV13 and TRBJ2-3; D is perhaps TRBD2 (5 bases). The germline V gene encodes CDR1 PRHDT and CDR2 FYEKMQ (reference sequence). This CDR3 has 16 amino acids. V lost 9 bases and J 2 bases, leaving 21 bases between the germline ends. The full variable domain, rest sourced from reference TRBV13 and TRBJ2-3, is AAGVIQSPRHLIKEKRETATLKCYPIPRHDTVYWYQQGPGQDPQFLISFYEKMQSDKGSIPDRFSAQQFSDYHSELNMSSLELGDSALYFCASTTRLTGDTDTQYFGPGTRLTVL.

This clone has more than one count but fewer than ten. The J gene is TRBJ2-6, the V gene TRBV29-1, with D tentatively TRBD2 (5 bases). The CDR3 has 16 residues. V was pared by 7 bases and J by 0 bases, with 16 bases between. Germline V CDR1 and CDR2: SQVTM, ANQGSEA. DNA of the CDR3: TGCAGCGCCGGGAACGGGGAGCCCTCTGGGGCCAACGTCCTGACTTTC. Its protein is CSAGNGEPSGANVLTF.

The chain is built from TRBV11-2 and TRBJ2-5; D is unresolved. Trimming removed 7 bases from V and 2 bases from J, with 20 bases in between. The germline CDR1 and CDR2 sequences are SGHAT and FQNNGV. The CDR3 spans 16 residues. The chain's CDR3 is CASTPSPPWIQETQYF. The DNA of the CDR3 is TGTGCCAGCACCCCCTCCCCCCCATGGATACAAGAGACCCAGTACTTC.

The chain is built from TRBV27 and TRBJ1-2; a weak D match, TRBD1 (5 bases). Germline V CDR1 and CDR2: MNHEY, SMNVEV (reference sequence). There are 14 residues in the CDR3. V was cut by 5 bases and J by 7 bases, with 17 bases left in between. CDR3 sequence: CASSVDGAVGGYTF. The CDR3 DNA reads TGTGCCAGCAGTGTTGACGGGGCGGTCGGTGGCTACACCTTC.